These 29 T cell receptor beta chains originate from one sample sequenced in a study of metastatic and nonmetastatic thyroid tumors. TCRdb reanalyzed the PCR reads via MiXCR. The data hold around 20,000 clones, with about 20% observed a single time. None of the patients had undergone any treatment ahead of thyroid surgery. What was sequenced was tumor tissue. The receptors were sampled from a female donor with papillary thyroid cancer or a benign thyroid nodule (not recorded which). Some clones in this sample may be carry-over from other donors' samples.

This chain connects TRBV6-4 to TRBJ2-3; possible D gene TRBD1, 5 bases. V lost 2 bases, J lost 7 bases, and 13 bases lay in between. Germline V CDR1 and CDR2: MRHNA, SNTAGT. The CDR3 runs to 14 residues. CDR3 sequence: CASSDGSGSNTQYF. In DNA form, the CDR3 reads TGTGCCAGCAGTGACGGTTCAGGGTCGAATACGCAGTATTTT.

This clone was recorded many times. The V call is TRBV11-3, the J call TRBJ2-4; 10 nucleotides line up with TRBD2. V shed 3 bases, J shed 6 bases, and the junction held 5 bases outside the gene matches. CDR3 length: 15 amino acids. Germline V lookup: CDR1 SGHNT, CDR2 YENEEA. The CDR3 is CASSFGAGGRNIQYF. In DNA form, the CDR3 reads TGTGCCAGCAGCTTTGGAGCGGGAGGGCGAAACATTCAGTACTTC.

This clone appeared many times. The chain links TRBV7-2 to TRBJ2-1; 15 nucleotides line up with TRBD2. V lost 4 bases to trimming and J lost 10 bases; unmatched junction nucleotides: 5. Germline-derived CDR1 and CDR2 are SGHTA and FQGNSA. This CDR3 spans 15 amino acids. DNA for the CDR3: TGTGCCAGCAGCTCCGGACTAGCGGGAGGGAAGGAGCAGTTCTTC. This translates into CASSSGLAGGKEQFF.

This clone was counted a few times. This chain links TRBV27 with TRBJ2-3; weak D call: TRBD1 (5 bases). The CDR3 covers 16 residues. Germline CDR1 reads MNHEY; CDR2 reads SMNVEV (reference sequence). V lost 7 bases to trimming and J lost 5 bases, with 22 bases between them. In DNA form, the CDR3 reads TGTGCCAGCACCAGAAAGGGGCAGGGTTATAAAGATACGCAGTATTTT. Its translation: CASTRKGQGYKDTQYF.

This rearrangement joins TRBV29-1 to TRBJ1-1; a weak D match, TRBD1 (5 bases). Trimming pared 4 bases from V and 4 bases from J, leaving 16 bases between. Germline V gene data show CDR1 as SQVTM and CDR2 as ANQGSEA. CDR3 length: 14 amino acids. The CDR3 spells CSVVHGGHGTEAFF. CDR3 in DNA: TGCAGCGTTGTGCACGGCGGACATGGCACTGAAGCTTTCTTT.

The rearrangement links TRBV5-1 to TRBJ1-1; D is unresolved. CDR3 length: 13 amino acids. The germline CDR1 and CDR2 sequences are SGHRS and YFSETQ. Trimming left V 3 bases short and J 6 bases short, with 12 bases between. The CDR3 coding sequence is TGCGCCAGCAGCTCGTCGCGGTTGGCTGAAGCTTTCTTT. Translating it yields CASSSSRLAEAFF.

At least ten counts were recorded for this clone. The gene calls are TRBV2 and TRBJ1-5; D gene unclear. Germline V gives CDR1 SNHLY, CDR2 FYNNEI. The CDR3 spans 14 residues. V gave up 3 bases and J gave up 5 bases, with 11 bases separating them. The CDR3 spells CASSDGGGYQPQHF. CDR3 sequence (DNA): TGTGCCAGCAGTGACGGAGGAGGGTATCAGCCCCAGCATTTT.

This clone has a count of ten or more. This chain links TRBV6-2 or TRBV6-3 with TRBJ2-7; 7 positions match TRBD2. The V and J ends lost 7 bases and 5 bases, in that order; junction bases with no gene match: 11. The CDR3 has 14 residues. Germline V gene lookup returns CDR1 MNHEY and CDR2 SVGEGT. CDR3 DNA: TGTGCCAGCACTTTATTCGGGACTAATCACGAGCAGTACTTC. This encodes CASTLFGTNHEQYF.

V gene TRBV6-2 or TRBV6-3 combines with J gene TRBJ1-5, with 8 positions matching TRBD1. The germline V gene encodes CDR1 MNHEY and CDR2 SVGEGT. The CDR3 length is 17 residues. V trimming: 4 bases; J trimming: 10 bases; junction bases outside the gene matches: 18. CDR3 coding DNA: TGTGCCAGCAGTTTTGGTACCCGAGGGACAGGTGGGCATCCCCAGCATTTT. It translates to CASSFGTRGTGGHPQHF.

V and J are TRBV20-1 and TRBJ2-1; 11 nucleotides align to TRBD2. CDR1 and CDR2 from the germline V gene are DFQATT and SNEGSKA (reference sequence). The V segment lost 8 bases and the J segment 5 bases; nucleotides outside the gene matches: 14. The CDR3 contains 16 residues. The CDR3 nucleotides are TGCAGTCTCGAGGGGTCTAGCGGGAGGATAAACAATGAGCAGTTCTTC. It codes for CSLEGSSGRINNEQFF.

Written as DNA, the CDR3 is TGTGCCAGCAGCTTAGGGGTTACAGCGGCTGGGGGCTACACCTTC. Its protein product is CASSLGVTAAGGYTF. The V call is TRBV11-3, the J call TRBJ1-2; D gene uncertain. Trimming removed 1 base from V and 8 bases from J, with 17 bases in between. This CDR3 is 15 amino acids long. Per germline, CDR1 SGHNT and CDR2 YENEEA.

In its sample, this clone ranks as medium-sized. The chain uses TRBV6-2 or TRBV6-3 and TRBJ1-1; 8 bases fit TRBD1. Germline CDR1 MNHEY, CDR2 SVGEGT. V shed 5 bases, J shed 5 bases, and the junction held 7 bases outside the gene matches. The CDR3 runs to 14 residues. In nucleotides, the CDR3 is TGTGCCAGCAGTCGACAGGGGATCATGACTGAAGCTTTCTTT. Protein product: CASSRQGIMTEAFF.

This clone was observed a few times. This sequence joins TRBV6-2 or TRBV6-3 and TRBJ2-5, with no clear D. Germline CDR1 is MNHEY and CDR2 is SVGEGT. The CDR3 totals 12 residues. Trimming removed 2 bases from V and 5 bases from J, with 6 bases in between. The CDR3 region has the DNA TGTGCCAGCAGTTACGCTGGGGAGACCCAGTACTTC. Translation: CASSYAGETQYF.

This clone was seen a few times. The chain carries TRBV30 and TRBJ2-7; D ambiguous. This CDR3 comprises 13 residues. Looked up from germline, CDR1 is GTSNPN and CDR2 is SVGIG (reference sequence). V lost 0 bases and J 5 bases, leaving 11 bases between the germline ends. CDR3 in DNA: TGTGCCTGGAGTGTACTTTCTAGTGACGAGCAGTACTTC. Protein sequence: CAWSVLSSDEQYF.

In this sample, this clone turned up a few times. The J gene is TRBJ1-2, the V gene TRBV9, with a weak D call TRBD1 (5 bases). Germline CDR1 SGDLS, CDR2 YYNGEE. Trimming cost V 0 bases and J 4 bases, with 10 bases left between them. CDR3 length: 14 residues. The CDR3 sequence is CASSVDTRGYGYTF. CDR3 DNA sequence: TGTGCCAGCAGCGTAGACACAAGGGGCTATGGCTACACCTTC. The variable domain in full, completed from reference TRBV9 and TRBJ1-2, reads DSGVTQTPKHLITATGQRVTLRCSPRSGDLSVYWYQQSLDQGLQFLIQYYNGEERAKGNILERFSAQQFPDLHSELNLSSLELGDSALYFCASSVDTRGYGYTFGSGTRLTVV.

Concerning this clone: The CDR3 ends on some other residue instead of the conserved phenylalanine or tryptophan, so this is likely a read error. Other nucleotide sequences in the sample specify the same CDR3. CDR3: CASSYPRDVYGYTL. CDR3 bases: TGTGCCAGCAGTTACCCCAGGGACGTTTATGGCTACACCCTC. The chain is built from TRBV6-2 or TRBV6-3 and TRBJ1-2; tentatively, D is TRBD1 (5 bases). Germline CDR1 and CDR2: MNHEY and SVGEGT. There are 14 residues in the CDR3. V lost 2 bases and J 5 bases, leaving 12 bases between the germline ends.

The J gene is TRBJ1-6, the V gene TRBV20-1; D remains unclear. Trimming pared 1 base from V and 9 bases from J, leaving 13 bases between. This CDR3 is built from 14 residues. CDR1 and CDR2 from the germline V gene are DFQATT and SNEGSKA (reference sequence). DNA of the CDR3: TGCAGTGCTAGAGCCCATGGTTCGGGTTCACCCCTCCACTTT. Its protein product is CSARAHGSGSPLHF.

The chain is built from TRBV19 and TRBJ2-3; 9 bases map to TRBD2. The germline V gene has CDR1 LNHDA and CDR2 SQIVND (reference sequence). CDR3 length equals 15 residues. After removal of 6 bases from V and 3 bases from J, the junction contained 7 bases not matched to a gene. The CDR3 region has the DNA TGTGCCAGTAGCGTGATGACTAGCGGAACAGATACGCAGTATTTT. Translated, it gives CASSVMTSGTDTQYF.

This clone was recorded at least ten times. CDR3 coding DNA: TGTGCCAGTTCTAAGATGGGCTGCGAGCAGTACTTC. Protein sequence: CASSKMGCEQYF. The rearrangement links TRBV19 to TRBJ2-7, with unresolved D. The V gene's germline CDR1 is LNHDA and CDR2 SQIVND (reference sequence). V was clipped by 8 bases and J by 6 bases, with 14 bases between them. This CDR3 has 12 residues.

This clone was seen more than once but under ten times. The rearrangement joins TRBV14 to TRBJ1-4; D perhaps matches TRBD1 (5 bases). Germline CDR1 and CDR2: SGHDN and FVKESK. The CDR3 totals 15 residues. V lost 2 bases and J 3 bases, leaving 10 bases between the germline ends. Written as DNA, the CDR3 is TGTGCCAGCAGCCAATGGGGGGAGGCTAATGAAAAACTGTTTTTT. Translation gives CASSQWGEANEKLFF.

The chain joins TRBV19 to TRBJ1-2, with D unclear. The CDR3 has 14 amino acids. The V gene's germline CDR1 is LNHDA and CDR2 SQIVND (reference sequence). Trimming left V 4 bases short and J 7 bases short, with 16 bases between. The CDR3 region is CASSTWAGGSGYTF. The CDR3 region has the DNA TGTGCCAGTAGTACGTGGGCAGGCGGAAGTGGCTACACCTTC.

A remark on this clone: A much larger clone differs by one base, so this may be a read error. The chain recombines TRBV20-1 with TRBJ2-7; D is uncertain. The germline V gene encodes CDR1 DFQATT and CDR2 SNEGSKA (reference sequence). The CDR3 is 15 residues long. Deletions cut 0 bases from V and 5 bases from J, with 17 bases between. CDR3 residues: CSARDSMGVDHEQYF. The DNA for the CDR3 is TGCAGTGCTAGAGATTCCATGGGCGTCGATCACGAGCAGTACTTC.

A few counts support this clone. V is TRBV10-3 and J is TRBJ2-7; D not resolved. Trimming removed 6 bases at V and 5 bases at J, with 14 bases between. The CDR3 has 13 residues. CDR1 is ENHRY and CDR2 is SYGVKD in the germline V gene. CDR3 DNA sequence: TGTGCCATCAGCCTACCCAACCTCAACGAGCAGTACTTC. Translating it yields CAISLPNLNEQYF.

This clone has ten or more counts. The chain joins TRBV5-5 to TRBJ1-1, with D possibly TRBD1 on 5 matching bases. In germline, CDR1 is SGHKS, CDR2 YYEKEE (reference sequence). The CDR3 runs to 15 residues. V was pared by 0 bases and J by 2 bases, with 11 bases between. CDR3 coding DNA: TGTGCCAGCAGCTTGGGGGGCCTTACCAACACTGAAGCTTTCTTT. It encodes CASSLGGLTNTEAFF.

This clone was counted at least ten times. V usage is TRBV9 and J usage is TRBJ2-1, with 8 bases matching TRBD2. CDR3 length: 14 amino acids. Germline values: CDR1 SGDLS, CDR2 YYNGEE. The trim removed 0 bases at V and 9 bases at J, leaving 5 bases unmatched. The CDR3 here is CASSVVGRASEQFF. The CDR3 DNA sequence: TGTGCCAGCAGCGTAGTCGGGAGGGCCAGTGAGCAGTTCTTC. Combining the CDR3 with reference TRBV9 and TRBJ2-1 gives the whole variable domain DSGVTQTPKHLITATGQRVTLRCSPRSGDLSVYWYQQSLDQGLQFLIQYYNGEERAKGNILERFSAQQFPDLHSELNLSSLELGDSALYFCASSVVGRASEQFFGPGTRLTVL.

The chain is built from TRBV3-1 and TRBJ1-3; D gene ambiguous. Germline lookup yields CDR1 LGHDT and CDR2 YNNKEL (reference sequence). V was cut by 0 bases and J by 7 bases, with 10 bases left in between. This CDR3 is 14 amino acids long. As DNA, the CDR3 is TGTGCCAGCAGCCAAGACCCTGGTAGGAACACCATATATTTT. Translating it yields CASSQDPGRNTIYF.

There are a few counts of this clone. This rearrangement joins TRBV29-1 to TRBJ1-2, with D uncertain. Trimming removed 0 bases at V and 0 bases at J, with 8 bases between. CDR3 length: 14 residues. Per the germline V gene, CDR1 is SQVTM and CDR2 is ANQGSEA. CDR3 protein: CSVEEEATNYGYTF. Written as DNA, the CDR3 is TGCAGCGTTGAAGAGGAAGCCACTAACTATGGCTACACCTTC.

This clone was seen repeatedly, ten times or more. CDR3: CASTLDRGVPGELFF. The DNA for the CDR3 is TGTGCCAGCACCTTAGACAGGGGGGTTCCCGGGGAGCTGTTTTTT. This chain links TRBV25-1 with TRBJ2-2, with 9 bases matching TRBD1. Trimming removed 7 bases from V and 6 bases from J; junction bases left unmatched: 9. CDR1 and CDR2 from the germline V gene are MGHDK and SYGVNS. The CDR3 runs 15 residues. Filled out from reference TRBV25-1 and TRBJ2-2, the complete variable domain reads EADIYQTPRYLVIGTGKKITLECSQTMGHDKMYWYQQDPGMELHLIHYSYGVNSTEKGDLSSESTVSRIRTEHFPLTLESARPSHTSQYLCASTLDRGVPGELFFGEGSRLTVL.

There are a few counts of this clone. CDR3 bases: TGTGCCAGCAGTGGTCCCTCTAGCGGTACATCCTACGAGCAGTACTTC. Its translation is CASSGPSSGTSYEQYF. The chain carries TRBV6-4 and TRBJ2-7; TRBD2 matches at 7 bases. Trimming at V came to 4 bases and at J to 1 base, leaving 10 bases not matched to a gene. Per the germline V gene, CDR1 is MRHNA and CDR2 is SNTAGT. The CDR3 has 16 residues.